This entry lists 30 T cell receptor beta chains sequenced from one sample in a study of shared clonotypes between healthy human individuals. TCRdb keeps only in-frame clones here, not all; method: immunoSEQ multiplex PCR. The sample has about 600,000 clones, 95% to 98% seen once. Terminally differentiated effector memory CD45RA+ cells were excluded by CCR7 positive selection of CD45RO-negative cells. The sample consisted of naive CD8+ T cells sorted from blood. The receptors originated from a man aged 25 to 45 in good health.

To note about this clone: The identical CDR3 is also encoded by other nucleotide sequences in the sample. The chain links TRBV27 to TRBJ1-1, with a tentative D call TRBD1 (6 bases). The CDR3 runs to 13 residues. V was shortened by 0 bases and J by 5 bases, with 7 bases between the two germline ends. Germline CDR1 reads MNHEY; CDR2 reads SMNVEV (reference sequence). CDR3 in amino acids: CASSLSGGTEAFF. The CDR3 DNA is TGTGCCAGCAGTTTATCAGGGGGAACTGAAGCTTTCTTT.

CDR3 nucleotide sequence: TGTGCCACAAACAGACTAGCGTCCTACGAGCAGTACTTC. Translating gives CATNRLASYEQYF. The chain joins TRBV6-5 to TRBJ2-7, with TRBD2 identical over 8 bases. This CDR3 contains 13 residues. Germline CDR1 MNHEY, CDR2 SVGAGI. Trimming removed 10 bases from V and 1 base from J; junction bases left unmatched: 6.

The gene calls are TRBV27 and TRBJ2-7; 7 positions match TRBD1. The CDR3 covers 17 residues. Looked up from germline, CDR1 is MNHEY and CDR2 is SMNVEV (reference sequence). The V segment lost 4 bases and the J segment 3 bases; nucleotides outside the gene matches: 15. The CDR3 DNA follows: TGTGCCAGCAGTTCTCACCCAAGGACAGGACTCTACTACGAGCAGTACTTC. Encoded protein: CASSSHPRTGLYYEQYF.

This chain links TRBV11-2 with TRBJ2-3; 8 bases match TRBD2. This CDR3 comprises 15 residues. V dropped 1 base and J dropped 4; count of bases not matched to a gene: 4. Germline lookup yields CDR1 SGHAT and CDR2 FQNNGV. CDR3 loop: CASSLAGGPPDTQYF. CDR3 coding DNA: TGTGCCAGCAGCTTAGCGGGAGGGCCCCCAGATACGCAGTATTTT. The whole variable domain, remainder taken from reference TRBV11-2 and TRBJ2-3, is EAGVAQSPRYKIIEKRQSVAFWCNPISGHATLYWYQQILGQGPKLLIQFQNNGVVDDSQLPKDRFSAERLKGVDSTLKIQPAKLEDSAVYLCASSLAGGPPDTQYFGPGTRLTVL.

This chain uses TRBV7-6 with TRBJ2-1, with D tentatively TRBD1 or TRBD2 (6 bases each). V lost 5 bases and J lost 5, with 22 bases in between. Germline CDR1 reads SGHVS; CDR2 reads FNYEAQ. The CDR3 is 17 residues long. Here the CDR3 reads CASSGGQGRVANNEQFF. In DNA, the CDR3 is TGTGCCAGCAGCGGGGGGCAGGGGCGGGTGGCGAACAATGAGCAGTTCTTC. The full variable domain, in which reference TRBV7-6 and TRBJ2-1 provide the parts outside the CDR3, is GAGVSQSPRYKVTKRGQDVALRCDPISGHVSLYWYRQALGQGPEFLTYFNYEAQQDKSGLPNDRFSAERPEGSISTLTIQRTEQRDSAMYRCASSGGQGRVANNEQFFGPGTRLTVL.

The CDR3 here is CASSYPGIAYEQYF. DNA of the CDR3: TGTGCCAGCAGCTACCCAGGGATAGCCTACGAGCAGTACTTC. The J gene is TRBJ2-7, the V gene TRBV7-9; the D gene is possibly TRBD1 (5 bases). The CDR3 contains 14 residues. Trimming took 4 bases from V and 2 from J, leaving 12 bases between them. CDR1 and CDR2 (germline): SEHNR, FQNEAQ (reference sequence).

Here the CDR3 reads CASSLTSGFYEQYF. The CDR3 DNA is TGTGCCAGCAGCTTAACTAGCGGTTTCTACGAGCAGTACTTC. This chain uses TRBV13 with TRBJ2-7; TRBD2 matches at 8 bases. Trimming removed 2 bases from V and 3 bases from J; junction bases left unmatched: 3. The CDR3 runs 14 residues. Germline assignment: CDR1 PRHDT and CDR2 FYEKMQ (reference sequence).

This chain uses TRBV9 with TRBJ2-5; 7 nucleotides align to TRBD2. V lost 0 bases and J lost 5; bases outside the gene matches: 13. The CDR3 loop spans 17 amino acids. Looked up from germline, CDR1 is SGDLS and CDR2 is YYNGEE. The DNA of the CDR3 is TGTGCCAGCAGCGTAGTCCGTGGGGGAGGGCCCAGGGAGACCCAGTACTTC. Its translation is CASSVVRGGGPRETQYF.

The chain carries TRBV6-5 and TRBJ2-3; 14 bases line up with TRBD2. The V segment lost 3 bases and the J segment 5 bases; nucleotides outside the gene matches: 4. CDR1 MNHEY and CDR2 SVGAGI come from the germline V gene. This CDR3 is built from 16 residues. The DNA of the CDR3 is TGTGCCAGCAGTTATCGACTAGCGGGAGGGCAAGATACGCAGTATTTT. Protein: CASSYRLAGGQDTQYF.

The J gene is TRBJ2-1, the V gene TRBV4-2; 13 positions agree with TRBD2. V was clipped by 1 base and J by 6 bases; unmatched bases: 6. This CDR3 spans 17 amino acids. Germline values: CDR1 LGHNA, CDR2 YNFKEQ. In nucleotides, the CDR3 is TGTGCCAGCAGCCAAGTAACTAGCGGGAGGGAAGGCAATGAGCAGTTCTTC. Its translation is CASSQVTSGREGNEQFF.

Comment on this clone: Distinct nucleotide sequences in the sample also encode this CDR3. V is TRBV9 and J is TRBJ2-7; 7 positions agree with TRBD1. The germline V gene encodes CDR1 SGDLS and CDR2 YYNGEE. After removal of 0 bases from V and 4 bases from J, the junction contained 4 bases not matched to a gene. The CDR3 length is 14 residues. CDR3 DNA sequence: TGTGCCAGCAGCGTAGGACAGGGTGGTTACGAGCAGTACTTC. This codes for CASSVGQGGYEQYF.

The CDR3 here is CASSVGHVYEQYF. The CDR3 bases are TGTGCCAGCAGTGTCGGACACGTCTACGAGCAGTACTTC. The chain joins TRBV6-1 to TRBJ2-7; D is perhaps TRBD1 (5 bases). The V end lost 4 bases, the J end lost 3 bases, and 10 bases lay between the germline ends. The germline gives CDR1 MNHNS, CDR2 SASEGT. This CDR3 is 13 amino acids long.

As regards this clone: In the same sample, other DNA sequences code for this CDR3. CDR3 in DNA: TGTGCCAGCAGCTTGGGACTAGCGGGAACAGATACGCAGTATTTT. Protein product: CASSLGLAGTDTQYF. This rearrangement joins TRBV5-5 to TRBJ2-3; TRBD2 matches 11 bases. Unmatched junction bases numbered 0, after V lost 0 bases and J lost 3 bases. The CDR3 runs to 15 residues. CDR1 and CDR2 from the germline V gene are SGHKS and YYEKEE (reference sequence).

This clone was found once. The chain has TRBV5-1 and TRBJ2-2; D is perhaps TRBD1 (5 bases). CDR3 length equals 15 residues. Germline assignment: CDR1 SGHRS and CDR2 YFSETQ. Trimming pared 4 bases from V and 2 bases from J, leaving 12 bases between. CDR3 nucleotide sequence: TGCGCCAGCAGCGGACGGACACATAACACCGGGGAGCTGTTTTTT. It codes for CASSGRTHNTGELFF.

CDR3 loop: CASSVWLRGDTSYEQYF. The CDR3 DNA is TGTGCCAGCAGTGTGTGGTTGAGGGGGGACACATCCTACGAGCAGTACTTC. The genes are TRBV2 and TRBJ2-7; D possibly matches TRBD1 or TRBD2 (6 bases each). CDR1 and CDR2 (germline): SNHLY, FYNNEI. The CDR3 runs 17 residues. The V end was cut by 4 bases, the J end by 1 base, with 20 bases between. The full variable domain, in which reference TRBV2 and TRBJ2-7 provide the parts outside the CDR3, is EPEVTQTPSHQVTQMGQEVILRCVPISNHLYFYWYRQILGQKVEFLVSFYNNEISEKSEIFDDQFSVERPDGSNFTLKIRSTKLEDSAMYFCASSVWLRGDTSYEQYFGPGTRLTVT.

Written as DNA, the CDR3 is TGTGCCAGCAGCTTAGCTGGTGGGACAGGGGCCTTAAATCAGCCCCAGCATTTT. Encoded protein: CASSLAGGTGALNQPQHF. The chain joins TRBV7-6 to TRBJ1-5; 10 nucleotides line up with TRBD1. CDR3 length equals 18 residues. CDR1 is SGHVS, CDR2 FNYEAQ, per germline. The V and J ends lost 0 bases and 4 bases, in that order; junction bases with no gene match: 9.

J is TRBJ1-1 and V is TRBV19; possibly TRBD1 for D (6 bases). Germline-derived CDR1 and CDR2 are LNHDA and SQIVND (reference sequence). The CDR3 totals 15 residues. Trimming removed 3 bases from V and 4 bases from J, with 15 bases in between. The CDR3, as DNA: TGTGCCAGTAGTATTGACGCGGGGGGCGGCACTGAAGCTTTCTTT. Amino acids: CASSIDAGGGTEAFF.

The chain carries TRBV4-1 and TRBJ2-2; 8 bases line up with TRBD1. CDR1 and CDR2 from the germline V gene are MGHRA and YSYEKL. CDR3 size: 19 residues. Unmatched junction bases numbered 19, after V lost 4 bases and J lost 6 bases. This CDR3 is CASSPLGSVGQGASGELFF. As DNA, the CDR3 is TGCGCCAGCAGCCCGCTGGGAAGTGTTGGGCAGGGGGCTTCCGGGGAGCTGTTTTTT.

The rearrangement uses TRBV11-2 and TRBJ2-1; 9 bases are a match to TRBD2. The germline gives CDR1 SGHAT, CDR2 FQNNGV. The ends lost 3 bases at V and 4 bases at J; junction bases unmatched: 4. The CDR3 is 15 residues long. The CDR3 region is CASSLASGTYNEQFF. The DNA of the CDR3 is TGTGCCAGCAGCTTGGCTAGCGGGACTTACAATGAGCAGTTCTTC.

The V and J genes are TRBV7-3 and TRBJ1-2, with 9 positions matching TRBD1. The V segment lost 4 bases and the J segment 7 bases; nucleotides outside the gene matches: 4. This CDR3 region has 13 residues. The germline V gene encodes CDR1 SGHTA and CDR2 FQGTGA. The CDR3, as DNA: TGTGCCAGCAGCTCGGACAGGGGCGGTGGCTACACCTTC. Protein: CASSSDRGGGYTF.

This chain links TRBV7-2 with TRBJ2-3, with 12 bases that match TRBD2. The V gene's germline CDR1 is SGHTA and CDR2 FQGNSA. The J segment lost 1 base and the V segment lost 5 bases, leaving 4 bases of the junction unmatched. The CDR3 totals 16 residues. CDR3 amino acids: CASSEGLAGRTDTQYF. CDR3 DNA: TGTGCCAGCAGCGAAGGACTAGCGGGACGCACAGATACGCAGTATTTT.

The chain is built from TRBV30 and TRBJ1-1, with unresolved D. The CDR3 contains 13 residues. Germline values: CDR1 GTSNPN, CDR2 SVGIG (reference sequence). With 2 bases removed from V and 1 base from J, the gap between germline ends came to 8 bases. This CDR3 is CAWSLPQNTEAFF. As DNA, the CDR3 is TGTGCCTGGAGTCTCCCCCAGAACACTGAAGCTTTCTTT.

The rearrangement uses TRBV9 and TRBJ2-7, with a possible D match to TRBD2 (6 bases). The CDR3 sequence is 15 residues long. The V end was cut by 1 base, the J end by 2 bases, with 13 bases between. Germline-derived CDR1 and CDR2 are SGDLS and YYNGEE. The CDR3 spells CASSVLSGTAYEQYF. The DNA for the CDR3 is TGTGCCAGCAGCGTACTATCCGGGACTGCCTACGAGCAGTACTTC.

Comments on this clone: Other nucleotide sequences from this sample produce the same CDR3. The V gene is TRBV7-9, the J gene TRBJ1-1; 9 positions agree with TRBD1. There are 14 residues in the CDR3. Germline assignment: CDR1 SEHNR and CDR2 FQNEAQ (reference sequence). The J segment lost 3 bases and the V segment lost 6 bases, leaving 5 bases of the junction unmatched. The CDR3 sequence: CASSLGQGDTEAFF. In DNA form, the CDR3 reads TGTGCCAGCAGTCTGGGACAGGGAGACACTGAAGCTTTCTTT.

This chain connects TRBV5-1 to TRBJ2-3; possibly TRBD1 for D (7 bases). The V end was cut by 4 bases, the J end by 4 bases, with 19 bases between. The CDR3 is 16 residues long. Germline assignment: CDR1 SGHRS and CDR2 YFSETQ. The CDR3 reads CASSTDRGGTADTQYF. The CDR3 coding sequence is TGCGCCAGCAGCACCGATAGAGGGGGGACAGCAGATACGCAGTATTTT.

The chain has TRBV11-2 and TRBJ1-2; D unresolved. This CDR3 is 13 amino acids long. Germline values: CDR1 SGHAT, CDR2 FQNNGV. V lost 6 bases to trimming and J lost 6 bases, with 14 bases between them. This CDR3 is CASRLAGRDGYTF. In DNA, the CDR3 is TGTGCCAGCAGATTGGCGGGGAGAGATGGCTACACCTTC.

The gene calls are TRBV9 and TRBJ2-2; D gene uncertain. Germline loops: CDR1 SGDLS, CDR2 YYNGEE. The V end was cut by 2 bases, the J end by 5 bases, with 10 bases between. CDR3 length: 14 residues. Written as DNA, the CDR3 is TGTGCCAGCAGCGTTCATAGTGTGACCGGGGAGCTGTTTTTT. Translation: CASSVHSVTGELFF.

The chain uses TRBV7-9 and TRBJ2-3; D is unclear. The V end lost 3 bases, the J end lost 4 bases, and 11 bases lay between the germline ends. The CDR3 covers 14 residues. Looked up from germline, CDR1 is SEHNR and CDR2 is FQNEAQ (reference sequence). The CDR3 bases are TGTGCCAGCAGCTTTCCCACAGCTCCAGATACGCAGTATTTT. Protein sequence: CASSFPTAPDTQYF.

The chain has TRBV11-2 and TRBJ2-7; 9 nucleotides line up with TRBD1. V trimming: 3 bases; J trimming: 3 bases; junction bases outside the gene matches: 3. CDR1 and CDR2 from the germline V gene are SGHAT and FQNNGV. This CDR3 comprises 14 residues. CDR3 DNA sequence: TGTGCCAGCAGCTTGGGACAGGGCTACTACGAGCAGTACTTC. Translated: CASSLGQGYYEQYF.

The gene calls are TRBV9 and TRBJ2-7; 8 nucleotides match TRBD2. Germline CDR1 is SGDLS and CDR2 is YYNGEE. Losses at the gene ends were 2 bases for V and 2 bases for J; bases not matched to a gene: 9. This CDR3 is built from 16 residues. The CDR3 spells CASSVEGSGGPYEQYF. CDR3 in DNA: TGTGCCAGCAGCGTGGAAGGGTCGGGAGGGCCCTACGAGCAGTACTTC.